This entry is about one T cell receptor (beta chain). Antigen: not known. TCRdb passed the 5' RACE reads through MiXCR, listing each CDR3 protein once. The top ten hold approximately 16% of the sample, which has about 420,000 distinct CDR3 sequences, around 22% seen once. The sample belongs to a study of CD8 T cells in ankylosing spondylitis. Study results and caveats: Made up of about eight highly homologous variants, a TCR beta motif appeared characteristic of ankylosing spondylitis blood. A number of the motif variants had already been described in reactive arthritis synovial fluid and blood. Researchers reportedly found disease-linked clones significantly enriched in matched ankylosing spondylitis synovial fluid.

Trimming took 2 bases from V and 0 from J, leaving 7 bases between them. The CDR3 has 15 residues. This receptor was obtained from a male donor with ankylosing spondylitis. The chain has TRBV12-3 or TRBV12-4 and TRBJ2-2; D not resolved. Sequencing was done on a sample of blood, either unsorted or a sorted T cell fraction (not recorded which). CDR3 amino acids: CASSLFSANTGELFF. The CDR3 DNA sequence: TGTGCCAGCAGTTTATTTTCGGCGAACACCGGGGAGCTGTTTTTT.